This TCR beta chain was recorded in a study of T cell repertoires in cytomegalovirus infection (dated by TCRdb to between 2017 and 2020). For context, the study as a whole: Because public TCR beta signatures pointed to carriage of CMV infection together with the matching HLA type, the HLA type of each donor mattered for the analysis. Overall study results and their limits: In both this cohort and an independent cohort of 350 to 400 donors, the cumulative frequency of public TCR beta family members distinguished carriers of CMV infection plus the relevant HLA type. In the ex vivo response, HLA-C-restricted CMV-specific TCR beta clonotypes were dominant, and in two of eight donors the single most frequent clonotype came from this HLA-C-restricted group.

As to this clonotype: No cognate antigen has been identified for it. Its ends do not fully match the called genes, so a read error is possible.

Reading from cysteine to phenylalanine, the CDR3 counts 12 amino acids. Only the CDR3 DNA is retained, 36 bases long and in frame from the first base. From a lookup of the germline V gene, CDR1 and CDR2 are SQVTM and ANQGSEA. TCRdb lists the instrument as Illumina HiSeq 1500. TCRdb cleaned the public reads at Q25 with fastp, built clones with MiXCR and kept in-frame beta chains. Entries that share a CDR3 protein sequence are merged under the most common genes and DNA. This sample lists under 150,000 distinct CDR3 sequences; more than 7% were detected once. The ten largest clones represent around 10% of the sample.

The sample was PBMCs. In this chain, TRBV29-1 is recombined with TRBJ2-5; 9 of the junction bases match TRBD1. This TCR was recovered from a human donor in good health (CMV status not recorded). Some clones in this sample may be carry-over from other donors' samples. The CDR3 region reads CRVAQGAETQYF. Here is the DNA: TGCAGAGTTGCACAGGGGGCTGAGACCCAGTACTTC. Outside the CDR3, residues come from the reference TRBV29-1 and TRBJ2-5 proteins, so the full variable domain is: SAVISQKPSRDICQRGTSLTIQCQVDSQVTMMFWYRQQPGQSLTLIATANQGSEATYESGFVIDKFPISRPNLTFSTLTVSNMSPEDSSIYLCRVAQGAETQYFGPGTRLLVL.